The rows below give T cell receptor beta chains drawn from one sample of a study of Tregs in tolerant kidney transplant recipients. Libraries were prepared by immunoSEQ multiplex PCR; TCRdb keeps only in-frame clonotypes and omits some of them. The repertoire holds tens of thousands of clones, with about 89% as singletons. The source material was CD4+ T cells from blood, sampled before the transplant. The receptors here all came from a human donor who received a combined kidney and bone marrow transplant. Each CDR3 is given with its conserved first and last residue. A D gene is named only where the DNA matches it firmly. For some rows the clone size is stated as once, few or many, or as a class when expanded; others skip it.

.	TRBJ1-5	.	TRBV27	TGTGCCAGCAGCAGGGAGGGGTTTAGCAATCAGCCCCAGCATTTT	CASSREGFSNQPQHF
.	TRBJ2-5	.	TRBV10-3	TGTGCCTCTAGGAGTGCAACGGGGGAGACCCAGTACTTC	CASRSATGETQYF
TRBD2	TRBJ2-1	.	TRBV5-1	TGCGCCAGCAGCTTGAGACTAGCGGGAGGACCTATCTACAATGAGCAGTTCTTC	CASSLRLAGGPIYNEQFF
.	TRBJ2-2	few	TRBV19	TGTGCCAGTAGTATACGGGAGTTGACCGGGGAGCTGTTTTTT	CASSIRELTGELFF
TRBD1	TRBJ2-5	once	TRBV10-1	TGCGCCAGCGGGGACAGGTCCCAAGAGACCCAGTACTTC	CASGDRSQETQYF
TRBD2	TRBJ2-1	.	TRBV6-1	TGTGCCAGCCACTTTAGCGGGAGGGGGAATGAGCAGTTCTTC	CASHFSGRGNEQFF
.	TRBJ2-7	.	TRBV18	TGTGCCAGCTCGACTACGGCCGTTGAAGAGCAGTACTTC	CASSTTAVEEQYF
.	TRBJ2-6	.	TRBV19	TGTGCCAGCACTAGTAGCGCGGATCGTTTACGGTCTGGGGCCAACGTCCTGACTTTC	CASTSSADRLRSGANVLTF
TRBD1	TRBJ1-2	.	TRBV18	TGTGCCAGCTCACCACCCGGGACAGGGTCAGATGGAGGCTACACCTTC	CASSPPGTGSDGGYTF
TRBD2	TRBJ2-3	.	TRBV5-1	TGCGCCAGCAGCCTCGGACTAGCGGGAGGAAGCACAGATACGCAGTATTTT	CASSLGLAGGSTDTQYF
.	TRBJ2-1	.	TRBV5-1	TGCGCCAGCAGACAAACAGGGAGCTCCTACAATGAGCAGTTCTTC	CASRQTGSSYNEQFF
.	TRBJ2-3	once	TRBV7-7	TGTGCCAGCAGCCCCCAAAGGGGTTCCACAGATACGCAGTATTTT	CASSPQRGSTDTQYF
TRBD1	TRBJ2-7	.	TRBV11-3	TGTGCCAGCAGCCCCGGACAGGGGAGCTCCTACGAGCAGTACTTC	CASSPGQGSSYEQYF
TRBD1	TRBJ1-2	few	TRBV7-8	TGTGCCAGCAGCTTAGAACAGGGGGTTAACTATGGCTACACCTTC	CASSLEQGVNYGYTF
TRBD1	TRBJ1-4	.	TRBV19	TGTGCCGAACTTACAGGGGCAAGGACTAATGAAAAACTGTTTTTT	CAELTGARTNEKLFF
TRBD2	TRBJ2-3	once	TRBV2	TGTGCCACCCAGTTGACTAGCGGAAGCACAGATACGCAGTATTTT	CATQLTSGSTDTQYF
TRBD1	TRBJ1-5	.	TRBV27	TGTGCCAGCGCCGGACAGGGGAACCAGCCCCAGCATTTT	CASAGQGNQPQHF
.	TRBJ1-2	.	TRBV5-8	TGTGCCAGCAGCTTGGAAAAGGGGCACTATGGCTACACCTTC	CASSLEKGHYGYTF
TRBD1	TRBJ2-7	.	TRBV6-5	TGTGCCAGCAGGACAACAGGGGGCCGTGCCTACGAGCAGTACTTC	CASRTTGGRAYEQYF
.	TRBJ2-2	once	TRBV13	TGTGCCAGCAGCTTAGCTGTTAATGGCGGCGGGCCCGGGAACGGGGAGCTGTTTTTT	CASSLAVNGGGPGNGELFF
.	TRBJ2-7	.	TRBV7-9	TGTGCCAGCAGCAACAGGGACACCAACGAGCAGTACTTC	CASSNRDTNEQYF
TRBD1	TRBJ2-1	.	TRBV7-9	TGTGCCAGCAGCTTAGGACAGGGGACCTCCTACAATGAGCAGTTCTTC	CASSLGQGTSYNEQFF
TRBD1	TRBJ1-4	few	TRBV19	TGTGCCAGTAGTATAGGACAGGGCGTCGGTGAAAAACTGTTTTTT	CASSIGQGVGEKLFF
TRBD2	TRBJ2-5	.	TRBV7-3	TGTGCCAGCAGCTTAAACGGGAGGGCGGAGACCCAGTACTTC	CASSLNGRAETQYF
TRBD1	TRBJ2-1	.	TRBV30	TGTGCCTGGAGCGAGGACAGGGCCTACAATGAGCAGTTCTTC	CAWSEDRAYNEQFF
TRBD1	TRBJ2-7	.	TRBV11-2	TGTGCCAGCAGCTTAGATCCGGGACAGTCCTACGAGCAGTACTTC	CASSLDPGQSYEQYF
TRBD2	TRBJ2-7	.	TRBV5-1	TGCGCCAGCAGCTTGGGGTTAACTAGCGGGTACTCCTACGAGCAGTACTTC	CASSLGLTSGYSYEQYF
TRBD1	TRBJ2-1	.	TRBV5-1	TGCGCCAGCAGCTTCTCCCCCGGGACAGCAAATGAGCAGTTCTTC	CASSFSPGTANEQFF
.	TRBJ1-2	.	TRBV28	TGTGCCAGCAGTTTGGCAGGGGTGATCTATGGCTACACCTTC	CASSLAGVIYGYTF
.	TRBJ1-5	.	TRBV19	TGTGCCAGTACGGCGGGCGACTTTAGCAATCAGCCCCAGCATTTT	CASTAGDFSNQPQHF
TRBD1	TRBJ1-1	.	TRBV28	TGTGCCAGCAGCCGACAGGGCTACACTGAAGCTTTCTTT	CASSRQGYTEAFF
.	TRBJ2-3	.	TRBV18	TGTGCCAGCTCACTAAGAGGGTGGCAGTCTCAGATGAGGACCACAGATACGCAGTATTTT	CASSLRGWQSQMRTTDTQYF
TRBD1	TRBJ1-3	.	TRBV5-4	TGTGCCAGCAGCCCCGGGACAGGGGGCTTCTACTCTGGAAACACCATATATTTT	CASSPGTGGFYSGNTIYF
.	TRBJ2-3	.	TRBV5-4	TGTGCCAGCAGCTTGGTACAGGACACAGATACGCAGTATTTT	CASSLVQDTDTQYF
TRBD2	TRBJ2-1	.	TRBV5-1	TGCGCCAGCAGCTACGGACTAGCGGGAGGGCGTTATGAGCAGTTCTTC	CASSYGLAGGRYEQFF
.	TRBJ1-2	.	TRBV9	TGTGCCAGCAGCATTACAGGGAACTATGGCTACACCTTC	CASSITGNYGYTF
TRBD2	TRBJ2-5	.	TRBV9	TGTGCCAGCAGCGTAGCGGGAGGGCCCAAAGAGACCCAGTACTTC	CASSVAGGPKETQYF
.	TRBJ2-4	.	TRBV28	TGTGCCACCGTATACTCTGGACAGGACGAGCGGGAGTGGGTCAAAAACATTCAGTACTTC	CATVYSGQDEREWVKNIQYF
TRBD2	TRBJ2-1	once	TRBV11-1	TGTGCCAGCAGCGACCCTAGGACTAGCGGAAATGAGCAGTTCTTC	CASSDPRTSGNEQFF
TRBD1	TRBJ2-7	.	TRBV7-2	TGTGCCAGCAGCCAGGACAGGGTTCGATGGGAGCAGTACTTC	CASSQDRVRWEQYF